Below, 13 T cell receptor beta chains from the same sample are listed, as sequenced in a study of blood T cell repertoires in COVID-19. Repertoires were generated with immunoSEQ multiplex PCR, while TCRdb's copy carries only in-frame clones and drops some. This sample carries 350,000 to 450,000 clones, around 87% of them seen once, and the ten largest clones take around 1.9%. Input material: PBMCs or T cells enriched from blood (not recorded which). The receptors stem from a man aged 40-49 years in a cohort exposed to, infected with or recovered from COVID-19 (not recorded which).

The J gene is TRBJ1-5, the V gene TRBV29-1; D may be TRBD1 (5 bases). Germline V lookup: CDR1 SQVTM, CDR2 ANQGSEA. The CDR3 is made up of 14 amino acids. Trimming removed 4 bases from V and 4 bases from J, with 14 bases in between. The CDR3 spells CSVAVGQVNQPQHF. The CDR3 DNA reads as TGCAGCGTTGCGGTGGGGCAGGTGAATCAGCCCCAGCATTTT.

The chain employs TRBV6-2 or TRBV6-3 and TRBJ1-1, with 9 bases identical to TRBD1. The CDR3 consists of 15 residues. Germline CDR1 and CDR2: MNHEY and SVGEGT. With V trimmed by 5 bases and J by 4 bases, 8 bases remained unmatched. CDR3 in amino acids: CASSKGQGRGTEAFF. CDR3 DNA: TGTGCCAGCAGTAAGGGACAGGGCAGGGGCACTGAAGCTTTCTTT.

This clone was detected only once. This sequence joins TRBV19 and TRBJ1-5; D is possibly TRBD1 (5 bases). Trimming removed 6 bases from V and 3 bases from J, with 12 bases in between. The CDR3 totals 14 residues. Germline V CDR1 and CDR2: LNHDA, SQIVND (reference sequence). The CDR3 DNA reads TGTGCCAGTAGCCAACAGACAGTCAATCAGCCCCAGCATTTT. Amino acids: CASSQQTVNQPQHF.

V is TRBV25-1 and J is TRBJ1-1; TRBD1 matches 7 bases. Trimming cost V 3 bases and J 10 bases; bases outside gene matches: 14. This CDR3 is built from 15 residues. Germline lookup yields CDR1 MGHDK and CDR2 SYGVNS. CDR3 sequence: CASSDQTGLTSGAFF. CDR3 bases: TGTGCCAGCAGTGACCAGACAGGGTTGACCTCTGGAGCTTTCTTT. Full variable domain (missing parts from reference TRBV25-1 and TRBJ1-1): EADIYQTPRYLVIGTGKKITLECSQTMGHDKMYWYQQDPGMELHLIHYSYGVNSTEKGDLSSESTVSRIRTEHFPLTLESARPSHTSQYLCASSDQTGLTSGAFFGQGTRLTVV.

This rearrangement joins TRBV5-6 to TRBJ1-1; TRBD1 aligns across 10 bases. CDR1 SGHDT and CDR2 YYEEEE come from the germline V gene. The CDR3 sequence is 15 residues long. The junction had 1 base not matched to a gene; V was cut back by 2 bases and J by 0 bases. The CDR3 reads CASSFGQGVNTEAFF. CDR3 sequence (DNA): TGTGCCAGCAGCTTCGGACAGGGGGTGAACACTGAAGCTTTCTTT.

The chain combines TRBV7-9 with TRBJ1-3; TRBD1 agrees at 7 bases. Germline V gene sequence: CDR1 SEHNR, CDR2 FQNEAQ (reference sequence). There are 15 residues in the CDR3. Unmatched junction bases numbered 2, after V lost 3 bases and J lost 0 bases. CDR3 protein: CASSLGTVSGNTIYF. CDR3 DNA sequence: TGTGCCAGCAGCTTGGGGACAGTCTCTGGAAACACCATATATTTT.

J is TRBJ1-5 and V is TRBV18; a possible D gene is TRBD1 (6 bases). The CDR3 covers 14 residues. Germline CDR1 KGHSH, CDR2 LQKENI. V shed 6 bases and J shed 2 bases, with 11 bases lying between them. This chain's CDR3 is CASSPDRRNQPQHF. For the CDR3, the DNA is TGTGCCAGCTCGCCGGACAGACGCAATCAGCCCCAGCATTTT. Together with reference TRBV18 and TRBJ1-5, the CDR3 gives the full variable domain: NAGVMQNPRHLVRRRGQEARLRCSPMKGHSHVYWYRQLPEEGLKFMVYLQKENIIDESGMPKERFSAEFPKEGPSILRIQQVVRGDSAAYFCASSPDRRNQPQHFGDGTRLSIL.

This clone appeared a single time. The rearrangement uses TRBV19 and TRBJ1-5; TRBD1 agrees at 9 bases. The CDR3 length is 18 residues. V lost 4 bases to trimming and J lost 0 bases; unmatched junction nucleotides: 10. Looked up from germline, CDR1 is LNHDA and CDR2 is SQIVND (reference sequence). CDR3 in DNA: TGTGCCAGTAGTAACCGGGACAGGGTCGCGAATAGCAATCAGCCCCAGCATTTT. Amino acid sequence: CASSNRDRVANSNQPQHF.

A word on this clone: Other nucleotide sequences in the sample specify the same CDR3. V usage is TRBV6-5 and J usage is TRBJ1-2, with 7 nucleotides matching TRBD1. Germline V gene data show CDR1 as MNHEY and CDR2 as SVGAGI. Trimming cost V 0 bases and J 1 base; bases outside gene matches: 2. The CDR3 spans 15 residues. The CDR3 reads CASSYSRQGNYGYTF. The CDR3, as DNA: TGTGCCAGCAGTTACTCGCGACAGGGTAACTATGGCTACACCTTC.

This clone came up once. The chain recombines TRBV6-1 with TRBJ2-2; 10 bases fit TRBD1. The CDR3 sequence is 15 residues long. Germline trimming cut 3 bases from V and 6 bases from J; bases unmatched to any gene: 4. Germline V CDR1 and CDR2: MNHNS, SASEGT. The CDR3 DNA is TGTGCCAGCAGTGACCGGGACAGGGGCCCCGGGGAGCTGTTTTTT. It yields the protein CASSDRDRGPGELFF.

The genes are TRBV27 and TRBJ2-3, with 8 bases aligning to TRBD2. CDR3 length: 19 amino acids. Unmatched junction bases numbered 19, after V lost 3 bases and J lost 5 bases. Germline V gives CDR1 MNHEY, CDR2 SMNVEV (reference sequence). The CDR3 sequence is CASSLPPTGRSGRQDTQYF. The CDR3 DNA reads TGTGCCAGCAGTTTGCCCCCGACTGGGAGAAGCGGGAGACAAGATACGCAGTATTTT.

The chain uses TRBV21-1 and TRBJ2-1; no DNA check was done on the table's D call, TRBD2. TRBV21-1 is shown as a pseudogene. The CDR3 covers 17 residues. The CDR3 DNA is TGTGCCAGCAACGTTATAGCGGGAGTCCCTACCTACAATGAGCAGTTCTTC. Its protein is CASNVIAGVPTYNEQFF.

The DNA for the CDR3 is TGCGCCAGCAGCTTGCTGACTCTAGGGGCCAATGAGCAGTTCTTC. Translation gives CASSLLTLGANEQFF. V and J are TRBV5-1 and TRBJ2-1; D might be TRBD1 (5 bases). The CDR3 is 15 residues long. Germline loops: CDR1 SGHRS, CDR2 YFSETQ. V dropped 1 base and J dropped 6 bases, with 14 bases sitting between them.